Sequencing of this TCR beta chain was carried out in a study of blood T cell repertoires in COVID-19. Turning to the study itself: Sites in the United States, Italy and Spain provided acute and convalescent COVID-19 samples. T cells, B-cell-depleted T cells, or PBMCs provided the cDNA or gDNA that served as material.

The CDR3 runs 15 residues. V shed 1 base and J shed 0 bases, with 10 bases lying between them. From germline, CDR1 is SGHNT and CDR2 YENEEA. Methods used by the authors: The assay estimated nucleated cells by amplifying reference gene primers. Assay used: immunoSEQ multiplex PCR; TCRdb lists only in-frame clones, some missing. V, J and clone size are taken as reported in that table, and D and trimming were inferred from the DNA itself. The sample consists of 70,000 to 95,000 clones, about 82% of them appearing once. The receptor's source is a human donor in a cohort sampled during active COVID-19. V is TRBV11-3 and J is TRBJ2-7; no firm D call. The sample comprised peripheral blood. The DNA of the CDR3 is TGTGCCAGCAGCTTAGGCAGCGCGAGCTCCTACGAGCAGTACTTC. Translated, it gives CASSLGSASSYEQYF.